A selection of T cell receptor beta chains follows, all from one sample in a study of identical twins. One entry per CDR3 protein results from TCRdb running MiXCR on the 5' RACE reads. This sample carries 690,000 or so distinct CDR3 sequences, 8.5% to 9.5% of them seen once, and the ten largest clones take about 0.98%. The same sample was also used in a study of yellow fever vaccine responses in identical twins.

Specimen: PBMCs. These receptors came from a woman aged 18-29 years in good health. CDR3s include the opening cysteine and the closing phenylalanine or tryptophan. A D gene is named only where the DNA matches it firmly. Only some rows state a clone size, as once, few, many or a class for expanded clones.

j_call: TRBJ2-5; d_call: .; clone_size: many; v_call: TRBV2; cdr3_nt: TGTGCCAGCAGTGATCTTACGGGAAAGGGGGGAGAGACCCAGTACTTC; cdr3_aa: CASSDLTGKGGETQYF
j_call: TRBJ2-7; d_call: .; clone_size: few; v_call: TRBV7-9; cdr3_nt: TGTGCCAGCAGCTTTCGCGGGACAGCTACCTACGAGCAGTACTTC; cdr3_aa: CASSFRGTATYEQYF
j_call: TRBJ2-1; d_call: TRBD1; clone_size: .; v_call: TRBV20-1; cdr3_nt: TGCAGTGCTAGCGGGGACAGCTCCTACAATGAGCAGTTCTTC; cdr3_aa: CSASGDSSYNEQFF
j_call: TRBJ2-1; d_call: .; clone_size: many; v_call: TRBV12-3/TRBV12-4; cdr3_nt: TGTGCCAGCAGCGGACGGGACGAATACAATGAGCAGTTCTTC; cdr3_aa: CASSGRDEYNEQFF
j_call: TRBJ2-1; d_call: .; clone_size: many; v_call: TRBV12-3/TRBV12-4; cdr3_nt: TGTGCCAGCACCCCAGGGGGGAGGGCTCACAATGAGCAGTTCTTC; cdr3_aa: CASTPGGRAHNEQFF
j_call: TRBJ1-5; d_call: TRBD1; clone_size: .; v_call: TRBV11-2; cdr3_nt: TGTGCCAGCAGCTCCTCACCGGGACAGGGGGCCACACAGCATTTT; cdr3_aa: CASSSSPGQGATQHF
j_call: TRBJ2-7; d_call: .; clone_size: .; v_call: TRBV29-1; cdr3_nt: TGCAGCGTTGAAATAGGGTCGGAGGAGCAGTACTTC; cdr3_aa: CSVEIGSEEQYF
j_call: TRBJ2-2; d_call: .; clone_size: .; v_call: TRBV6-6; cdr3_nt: TGTGCCAGCAGTTATAGGCAGGGCGGGGAGCTGTTTTTT; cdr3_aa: CASSYRQGGELFF
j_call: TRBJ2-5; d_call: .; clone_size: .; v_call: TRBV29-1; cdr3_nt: TGCAGCGTTGTGCGGGGAGGAGAGCGGACCCAGTACTTC; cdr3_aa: CSVVRGGERTQYF
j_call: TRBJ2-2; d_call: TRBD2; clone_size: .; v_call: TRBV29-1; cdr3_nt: TGCAGCGCGCGGGGGGGCTTTAACACCGGGGAGCTGTTTTTT; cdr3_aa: CSARGGFNTGELFF
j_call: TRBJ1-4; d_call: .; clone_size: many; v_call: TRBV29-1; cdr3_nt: TGCAGCGCGGCTTTCGAAGAAAAACTGTTTTTT; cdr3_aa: CSAAFEEKLFF
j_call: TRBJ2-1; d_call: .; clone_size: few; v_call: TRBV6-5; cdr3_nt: TGTGCCACCTACAGGGCGGTTGGTGAGCAGTTCTTC; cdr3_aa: CATYRAVGEQFF
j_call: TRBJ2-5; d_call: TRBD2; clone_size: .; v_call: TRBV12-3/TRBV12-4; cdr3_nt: TGTGCCAGCAGCCACATAGCGGGGGGGCCATCGGAGACCCAGTACTTC; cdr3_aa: CASSHIAGGPSETQYF
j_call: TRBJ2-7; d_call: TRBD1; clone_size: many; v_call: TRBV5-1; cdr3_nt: TGCGCCAGCAGCCGGATAGGGACAGGGGGAGCCTACGAGCAGTACTTC; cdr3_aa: CASSRIGTGGAYEQYF
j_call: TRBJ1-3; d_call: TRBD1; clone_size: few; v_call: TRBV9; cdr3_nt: TGTGCCAGCAGCGCAAATCCAGGGGGCTCTGGAAACACCATATATTTT; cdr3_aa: CASSANPGGSGNTIYF
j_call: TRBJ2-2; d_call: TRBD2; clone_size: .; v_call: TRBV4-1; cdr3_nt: TGCGCCAGCAGCGACACCGCGGGAGTGCTGAACACCGGGGAGCTGTTTTTT; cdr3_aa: CASSDTAGVLNTGELFF
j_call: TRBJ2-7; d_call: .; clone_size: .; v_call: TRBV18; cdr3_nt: TGTGCCAGCTCACCCAGACTAGGACCGGGACAGCCCCTCGAGCAGTACTTC; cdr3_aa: CASSPRLGPGQPLEQYF
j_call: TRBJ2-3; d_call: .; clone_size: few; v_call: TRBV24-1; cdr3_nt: TGTGCCACCAGTGAAGGGAGAAATACGCAGTATTTT; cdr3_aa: CATSEGRNTQYF
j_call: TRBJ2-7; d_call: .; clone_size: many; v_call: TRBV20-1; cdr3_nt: TGCAGTGCTAGAGATAGCGGTCAACCCTCCTACGAGCAGTACTTC; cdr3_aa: CSARDSGQPSYEQYF
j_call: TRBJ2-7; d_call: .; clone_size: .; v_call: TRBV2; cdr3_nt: TGTGCCAGCAGTGAAGAACAGGAAGTCTACGAGCAGTACTTC; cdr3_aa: CASSEEQEVYEQYF